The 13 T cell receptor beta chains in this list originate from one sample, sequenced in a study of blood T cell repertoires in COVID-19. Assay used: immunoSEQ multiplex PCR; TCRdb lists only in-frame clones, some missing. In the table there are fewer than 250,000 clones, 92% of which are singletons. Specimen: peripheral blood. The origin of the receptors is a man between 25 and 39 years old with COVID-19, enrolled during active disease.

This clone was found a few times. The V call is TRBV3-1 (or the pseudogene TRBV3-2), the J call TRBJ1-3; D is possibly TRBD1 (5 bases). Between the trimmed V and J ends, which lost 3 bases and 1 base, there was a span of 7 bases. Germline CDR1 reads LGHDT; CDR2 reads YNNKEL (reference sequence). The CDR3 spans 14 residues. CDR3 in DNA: TGTGCCAGCAGCCAGGGGACTTCTGGAAACACCATATATTTT. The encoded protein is CASSQGTSGNTIYF.

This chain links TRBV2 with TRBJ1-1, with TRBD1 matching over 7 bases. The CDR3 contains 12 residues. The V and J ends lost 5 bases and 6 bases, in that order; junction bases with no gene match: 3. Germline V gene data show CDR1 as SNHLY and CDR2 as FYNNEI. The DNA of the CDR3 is TGTGCCAGCAGTAACAGGGGTCCTGAAGCTTTCTTT. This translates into CASSNRGPEAFF.

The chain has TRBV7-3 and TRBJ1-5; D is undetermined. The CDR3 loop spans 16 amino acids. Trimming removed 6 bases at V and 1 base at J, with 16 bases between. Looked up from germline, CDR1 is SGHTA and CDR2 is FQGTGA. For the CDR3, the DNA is TGTGCCAGCAGTTCTCGTTGCCCCCGGAGCAATCAGCCCCAGCATTTT. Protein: CASSSRCPRSNQPQHF.

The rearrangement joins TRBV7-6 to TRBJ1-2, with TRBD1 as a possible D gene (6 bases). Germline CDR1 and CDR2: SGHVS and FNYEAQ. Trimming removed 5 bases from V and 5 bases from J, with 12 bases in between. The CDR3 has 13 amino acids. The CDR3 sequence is CASSPGTKYGYTF. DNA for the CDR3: TGTGCCAGCAGCCCCGGGACAAAATATGGCTACACCTTC.

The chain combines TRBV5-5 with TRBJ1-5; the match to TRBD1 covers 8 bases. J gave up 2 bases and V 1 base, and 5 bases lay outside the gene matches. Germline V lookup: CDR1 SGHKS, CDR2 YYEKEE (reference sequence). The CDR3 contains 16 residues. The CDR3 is CASSLYPGGGNQPQHF. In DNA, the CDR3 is TGTGCCAGCAGCTTGTATCCAGGGGGCGGCAATCAGCCCCAGCATTTT.

CDR3 DNA sequence: TGTGCCAGCAGCCAGTCGACAGGAGAGTATGGCTACACCTTC. Residues: CASSQSTGEYGYTF. This chain uses TRBV3-1 (or the pseudogene TRBV3-2) with TRBJ1-2; a weak D match, TRBD1 (6 bases). Germline CDR1 and CDR2: LGHDT and YNNKEL (reference sequence). The CDR3 covers 14 residues. Trimming stripped 3 bases from V and 5 bases from J, with 13 bases between.

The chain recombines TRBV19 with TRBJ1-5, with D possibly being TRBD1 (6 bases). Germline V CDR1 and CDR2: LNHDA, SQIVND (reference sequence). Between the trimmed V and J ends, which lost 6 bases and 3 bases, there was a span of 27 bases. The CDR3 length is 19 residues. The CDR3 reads CASRVFELYGQPDNQPQHF. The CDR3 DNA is TGTGCCAGTAGAGTATTCGAGCTCTACGGACAGCCAGACAATCAGCCCCAGCATTTT. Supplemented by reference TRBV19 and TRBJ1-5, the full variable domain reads DGGITQSPKYLFRKEGQNVTLSCEQNLNHDAMYWYRQDPGQGLRLIYYSQIVNDFQKGDIAEGYSVSREKKESFPLTVTSAQKNPTAFYLCASRVFELYGQPDNQPQHFGDGTRLSIL.

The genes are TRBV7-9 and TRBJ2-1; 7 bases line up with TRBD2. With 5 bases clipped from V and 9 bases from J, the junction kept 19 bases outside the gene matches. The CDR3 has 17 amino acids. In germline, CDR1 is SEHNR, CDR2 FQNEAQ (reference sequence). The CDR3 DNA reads TGTGCCAGCAGCCCCCGTGGGGCTAGCGGAATTGTAGTTGAGCAGTTCTTC. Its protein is CASSPRGASGIVVEQFF. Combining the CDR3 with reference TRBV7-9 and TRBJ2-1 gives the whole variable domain DTGVSQNPRHKITKRGQNVTFRCDPISEHNRLYWYRQTLGQGPEFLTYFQNEAQLEKSRLLSDRFSAERPKGSFSTLEIQRTEQGDSAMYLCASSPRGASGIVVEQFFGPGTRLTVL.

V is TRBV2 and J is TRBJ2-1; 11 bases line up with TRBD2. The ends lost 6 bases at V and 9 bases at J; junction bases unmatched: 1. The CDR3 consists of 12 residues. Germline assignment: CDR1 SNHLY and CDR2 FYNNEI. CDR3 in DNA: TGTGCCAGCAGCGGGACTAGCGGTGAGCAGTTCTTC. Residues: CASSGTSGEQFF.

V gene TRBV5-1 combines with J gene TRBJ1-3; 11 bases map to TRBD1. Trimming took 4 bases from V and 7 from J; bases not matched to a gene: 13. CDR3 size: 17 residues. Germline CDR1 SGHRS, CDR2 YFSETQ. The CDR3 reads CASSPRTGGARGNTIYF. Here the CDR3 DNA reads TGCGCCAGCAGCCCGAGGACAGGGGGCGCAAGGGGGAACACCATATATTTT.

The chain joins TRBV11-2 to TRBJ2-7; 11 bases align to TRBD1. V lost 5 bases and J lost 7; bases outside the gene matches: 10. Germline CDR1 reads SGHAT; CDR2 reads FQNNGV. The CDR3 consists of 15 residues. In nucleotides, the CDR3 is TGTGCCAGCAGCCCAGGGGACAGGGGGTTAGGAGAGCAGTACTTC. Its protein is CASSPGDRGLGEQYF.

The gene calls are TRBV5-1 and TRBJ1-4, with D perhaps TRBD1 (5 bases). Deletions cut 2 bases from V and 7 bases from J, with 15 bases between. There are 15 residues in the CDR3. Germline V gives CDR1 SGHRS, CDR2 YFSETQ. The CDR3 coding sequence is TGCGCCAGCAGCTTCTCTTCACAGGTCGTTGAAAAACTGTTTTTT. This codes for CASSFSSQVVEKLFF.

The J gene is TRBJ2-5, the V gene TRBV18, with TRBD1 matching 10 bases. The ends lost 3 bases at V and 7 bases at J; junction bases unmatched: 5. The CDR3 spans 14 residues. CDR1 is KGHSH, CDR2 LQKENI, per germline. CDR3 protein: CASSPGTGEGTQYF. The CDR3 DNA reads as TGTGCCAGCTCACCGGGGACAGGGGAAGGGACCCAGTACTTC.